This T cell receptor (beta chain) appears in the sequencing data of a study of blood T cell repertoires in COVID-19. TCRdb's table, derived via immunoSEQ multiplex PCR, lists solely in-frame clones and lacks some. Of some 240,000 clones listed, 85% to 90% are singletons. Germline CDR1 reads SGHNT; CDR2 reads YYREEE (reference sequence). J gave up 1 base and V 3 bases, and 2 bases lay outside the gene matches. The CDR3 covers 14 residues. The sample taken for sequencing was peripheral blood. The chain couples TRBV5-4 to TRBJ1-1; the match to TRBD1 covers 8 bases. This clonotype was sampled from a woman aged 40-49 years who had recovered from COVID-19. The CDR3 nucleotides are TGTGCCAGCAGCTATGGGACAGGGAACACTGAAGCTTTCTTT. As protein: CASSYGTGNTEAFF.